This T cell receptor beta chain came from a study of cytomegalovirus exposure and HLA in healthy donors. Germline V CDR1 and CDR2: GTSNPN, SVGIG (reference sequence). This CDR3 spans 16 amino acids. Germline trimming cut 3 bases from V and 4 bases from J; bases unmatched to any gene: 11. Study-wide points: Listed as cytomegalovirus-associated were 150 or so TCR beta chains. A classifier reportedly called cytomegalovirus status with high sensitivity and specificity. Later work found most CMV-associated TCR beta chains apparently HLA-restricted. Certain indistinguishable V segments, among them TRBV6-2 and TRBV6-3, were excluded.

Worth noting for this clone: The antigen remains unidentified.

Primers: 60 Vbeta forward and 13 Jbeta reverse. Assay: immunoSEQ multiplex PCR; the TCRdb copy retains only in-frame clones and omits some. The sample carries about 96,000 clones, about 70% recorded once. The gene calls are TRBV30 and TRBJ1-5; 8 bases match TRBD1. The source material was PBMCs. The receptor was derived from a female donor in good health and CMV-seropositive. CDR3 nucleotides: TGTGCCTGGAGCGAAGCTTGGACAGGGATAAATCAGCCCCAGCATTTT. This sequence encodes CAWSEAWTGINQPQHF.